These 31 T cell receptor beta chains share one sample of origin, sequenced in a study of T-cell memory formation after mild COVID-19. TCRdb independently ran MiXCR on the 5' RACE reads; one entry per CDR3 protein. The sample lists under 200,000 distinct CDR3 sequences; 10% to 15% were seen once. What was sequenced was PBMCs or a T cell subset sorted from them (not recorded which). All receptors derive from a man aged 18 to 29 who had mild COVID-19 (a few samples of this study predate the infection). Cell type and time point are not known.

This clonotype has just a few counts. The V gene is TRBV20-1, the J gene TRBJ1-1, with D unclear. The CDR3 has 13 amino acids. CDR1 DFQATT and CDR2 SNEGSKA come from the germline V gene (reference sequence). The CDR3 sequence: CRGLKSMNTEAFF. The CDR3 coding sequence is TGCAGGGGTCTTAAAAGCATGAACACTGAAGCTTTCTTT.

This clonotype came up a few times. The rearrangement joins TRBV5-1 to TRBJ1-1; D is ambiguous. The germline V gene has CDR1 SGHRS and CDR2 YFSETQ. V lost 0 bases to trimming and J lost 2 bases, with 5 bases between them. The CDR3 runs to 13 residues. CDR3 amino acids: CASSLEYNTEAFF. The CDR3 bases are TGCGCCAGCAGCTTGGAGTATAACACTGAAGCTTTCTTT.

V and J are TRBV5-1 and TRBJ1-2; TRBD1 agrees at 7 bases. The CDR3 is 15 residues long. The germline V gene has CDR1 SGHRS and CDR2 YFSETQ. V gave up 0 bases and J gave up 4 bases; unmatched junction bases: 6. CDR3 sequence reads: CASSLGEQGFYGYTF. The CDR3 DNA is TGCGCCAGCAGCTTGGGGGAACAGGGGTTCTATGGCTACACCTTC. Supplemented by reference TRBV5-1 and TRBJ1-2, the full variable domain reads KAGVTQTPRYLIKTRGQQVTLSCSPISGHRSVSWYQQTPGQGLQFLFEYFSETQRNKGNFPGRFSGRQFSNSRSEMNVSTLELGDSALYLCASSLGEQGFYGYTFGSGTRLTVV.

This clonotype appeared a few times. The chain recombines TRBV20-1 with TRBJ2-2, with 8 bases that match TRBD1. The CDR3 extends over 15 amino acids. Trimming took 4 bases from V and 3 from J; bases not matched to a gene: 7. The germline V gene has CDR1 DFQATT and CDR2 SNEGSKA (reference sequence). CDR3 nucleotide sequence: TGCAGTGCTATCAACGTACAGGGGGACACCGGGGAGCTGTTTTTT. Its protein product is CSAINVQGDTGELFF.

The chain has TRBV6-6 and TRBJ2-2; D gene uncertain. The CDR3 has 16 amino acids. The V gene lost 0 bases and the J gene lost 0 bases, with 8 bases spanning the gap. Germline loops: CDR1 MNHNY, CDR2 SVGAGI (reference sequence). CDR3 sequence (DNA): TGTGCCAGCAGTTACTCAAGACCATCGAACACCGGGGAGCTGTTTTTT. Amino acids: CASSYSRPSNTGELFF.

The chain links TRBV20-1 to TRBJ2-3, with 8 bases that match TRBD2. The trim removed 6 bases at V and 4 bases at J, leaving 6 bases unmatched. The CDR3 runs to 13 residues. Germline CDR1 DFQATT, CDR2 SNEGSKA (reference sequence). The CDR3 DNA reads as TGCAGTGCAAGCGGGGGCGGGGCAGATACGCAGTATTTT. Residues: CSASGGGADTQYF.

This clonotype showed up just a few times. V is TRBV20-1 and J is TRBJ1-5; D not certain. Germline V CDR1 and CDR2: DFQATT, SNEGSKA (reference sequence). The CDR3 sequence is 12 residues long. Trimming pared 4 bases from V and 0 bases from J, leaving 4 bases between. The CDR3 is CSAKNSNQPQHF. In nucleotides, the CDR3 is TGCAGTGCTAAAAATAGCAATCAGCCCCAGCATTTT.

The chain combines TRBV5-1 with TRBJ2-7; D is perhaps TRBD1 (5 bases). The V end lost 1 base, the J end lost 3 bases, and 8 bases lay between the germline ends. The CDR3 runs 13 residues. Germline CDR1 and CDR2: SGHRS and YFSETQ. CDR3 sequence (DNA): TGCGCCAGCAGCTTGAGCAGGGACTACGAGCAGTACTTC. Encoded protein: CASSLSRDYEQYF. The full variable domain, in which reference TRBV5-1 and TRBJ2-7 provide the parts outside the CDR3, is KAGVTQTPRYLIKTRGQQVTLSCSPISGHRSVSWYQQTPGQGLQFLFEYFSETQRNKGNFPGRFSGRQFSNSRSEMNVSTLELGDSALYLCASSLSRDYEQYFGPGTRLTVT.

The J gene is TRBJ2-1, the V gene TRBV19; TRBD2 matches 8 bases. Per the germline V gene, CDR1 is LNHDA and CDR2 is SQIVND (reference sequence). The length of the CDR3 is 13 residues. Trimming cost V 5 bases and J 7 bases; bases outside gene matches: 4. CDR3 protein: CASSGTSQNEQFF. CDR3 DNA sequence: TGTGCCAGTAGTGGGACTAGTCAAAATGAGCAGTTCTTC.

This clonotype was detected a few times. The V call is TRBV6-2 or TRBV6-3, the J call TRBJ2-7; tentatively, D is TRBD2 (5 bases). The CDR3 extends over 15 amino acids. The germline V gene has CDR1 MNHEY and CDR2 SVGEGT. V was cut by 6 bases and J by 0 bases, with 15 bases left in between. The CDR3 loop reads CASRPLGPLSYEQYV. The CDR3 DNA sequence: TGTGCCAGCAGGCCACTAGGGCCCCTCTCCTACGAGCAGTACGTC.

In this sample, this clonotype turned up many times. The CDR3 DNA is TGTGCCAGCAGTTTTAGCGGGGGTGGCACAGATACGCAGTATTTT. It codes for CASSFSGGGTDTQYF. The chain employs TRBV12-3 or TRBV12-4 and TRBJ2-3; 9 nucleotides match TRBD2. This CDR3 region has 15 residues. V shed 3 bases and J 1 base; nucleotides not matched to a gene: 2.

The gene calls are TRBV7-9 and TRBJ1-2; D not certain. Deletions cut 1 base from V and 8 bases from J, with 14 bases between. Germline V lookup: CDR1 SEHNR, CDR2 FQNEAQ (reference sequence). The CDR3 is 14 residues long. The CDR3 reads CASSLERPFMGYTF. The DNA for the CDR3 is TGTGCCAGCAGCTTAGAGCGTCCGTTCATGGGCTACACCTTC.

CDR3 nucleotide sequence: TGCGCCAGCAGCCAAGATTGGGATACGCAGTATTTT. Translated: CASSQDWDTQYF. The chain recombines TRBV4-3 with TRBJ2-3; D ambiguous. Trimming removed 0 bases from V and 6 bases from J, with 4 bases in between. Germline CDR1 and CDR2: LGHNA and YSLEER. The CDR3 runs 12 residues.

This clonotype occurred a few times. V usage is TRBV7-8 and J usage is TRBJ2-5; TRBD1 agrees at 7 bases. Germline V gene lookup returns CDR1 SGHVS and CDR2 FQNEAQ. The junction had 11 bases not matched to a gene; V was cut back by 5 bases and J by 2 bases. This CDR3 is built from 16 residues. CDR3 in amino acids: CASSPRQGYTQETQYF. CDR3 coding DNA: TGTGCCAGCAGCCCGCGACAGGGTTATACTCAAGAGACCCAGTACTTC.

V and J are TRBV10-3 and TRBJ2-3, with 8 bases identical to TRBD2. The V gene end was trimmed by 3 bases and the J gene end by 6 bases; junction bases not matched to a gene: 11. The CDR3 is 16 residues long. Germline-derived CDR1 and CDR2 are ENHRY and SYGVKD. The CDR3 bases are TGTGCCATCAGTGAAGGGCAGCGGGGGCCTTTTGATACGCAGTATTTT. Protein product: CAISEGQRGPFDTQYF.

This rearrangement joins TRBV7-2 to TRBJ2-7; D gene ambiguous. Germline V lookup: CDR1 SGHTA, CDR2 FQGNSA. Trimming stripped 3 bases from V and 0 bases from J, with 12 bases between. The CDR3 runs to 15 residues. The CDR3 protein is CASSFRTRSSYEQYV. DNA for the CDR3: TGTGCCAGCAGCTTCAGGACCAGGAGCTCCTACGAGCAGTACGTC.

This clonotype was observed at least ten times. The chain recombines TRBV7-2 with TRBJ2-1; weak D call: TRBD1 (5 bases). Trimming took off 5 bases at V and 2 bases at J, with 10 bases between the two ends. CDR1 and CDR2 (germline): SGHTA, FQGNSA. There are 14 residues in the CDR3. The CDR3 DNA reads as TGTGCCAGCAGCCCGCAGACAGCCTACAATGAGCAGTTCTTC. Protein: CASSPQTAYNEQFF.

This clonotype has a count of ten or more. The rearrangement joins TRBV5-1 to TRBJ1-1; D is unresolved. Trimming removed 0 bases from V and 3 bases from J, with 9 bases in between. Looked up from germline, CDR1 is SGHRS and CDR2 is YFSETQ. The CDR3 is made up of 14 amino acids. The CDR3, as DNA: TGCGCCAGCAGCTTGGAAGGGAAGGACACTGAAGCTTTCTTT. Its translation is CASSLEGKDTEAFF. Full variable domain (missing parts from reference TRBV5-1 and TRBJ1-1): KAGVTQTPRYLIKTRGQQVTLSCSPISGHRSVSWYQQTPGQGLQFLFEYFSETQRNKGNFPGRFSGRQFSNSRSEMNVSTLELGDSALYLCASSLEGKDTEAFFGQGTRLTVV.

This CDR3 is CASSLNRKGGEQFF. The CDR3, as DNA: TGTGCCAGCAGCTTAAACAGAAAGGGAGGTGAGCAGTTCTTC. The chain joins TRBV7-3 to TRBJ2-1; weak D call: TRBD2 (6 bases). The CDR3 spans 14 residues. V was cut by 1 base and J by 9 bases, with 13 bases left in between. The germline CDR1 and CDR2 sequences are SGHTA and FQGTGA.

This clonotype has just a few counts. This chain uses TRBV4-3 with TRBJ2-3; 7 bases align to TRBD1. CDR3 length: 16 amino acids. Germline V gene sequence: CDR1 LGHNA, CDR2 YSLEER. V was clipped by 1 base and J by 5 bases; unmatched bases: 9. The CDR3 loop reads CASSQGGGRGKDTQYF. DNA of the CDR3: TGCGCCAGCAGCCAAGGTGGAGGCAGGGGGAAAGATACGCAGTATTTT.

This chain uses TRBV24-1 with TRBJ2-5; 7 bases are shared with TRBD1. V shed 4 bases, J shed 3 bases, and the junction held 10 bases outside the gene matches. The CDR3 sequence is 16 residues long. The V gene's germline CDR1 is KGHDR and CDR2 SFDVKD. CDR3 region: CATSEPGRGTEETQYF. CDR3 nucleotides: TGTGCCACCAGTGAGCCCGGCAGGGGGACCGAAGAGACCCAGTACTTC.

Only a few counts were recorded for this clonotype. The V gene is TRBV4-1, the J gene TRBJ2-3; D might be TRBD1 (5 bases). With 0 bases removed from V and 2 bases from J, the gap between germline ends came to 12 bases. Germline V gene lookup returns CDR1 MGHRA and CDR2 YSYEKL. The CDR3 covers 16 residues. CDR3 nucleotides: TGCGCCAGCAGCCAAGATCCCAGGGTCTTCACAGATACGCAGTATTTT. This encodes CASSQDPRVFTDTQYF.

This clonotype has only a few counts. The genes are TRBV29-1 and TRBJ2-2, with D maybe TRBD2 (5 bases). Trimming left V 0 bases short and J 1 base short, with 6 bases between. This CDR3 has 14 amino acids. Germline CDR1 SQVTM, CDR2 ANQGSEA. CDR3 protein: CSVEDGGNTGELFF. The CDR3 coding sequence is TGCAGCGTTGAAGATGGAGGGAACACCGGGGAGCTGTTTTTT.

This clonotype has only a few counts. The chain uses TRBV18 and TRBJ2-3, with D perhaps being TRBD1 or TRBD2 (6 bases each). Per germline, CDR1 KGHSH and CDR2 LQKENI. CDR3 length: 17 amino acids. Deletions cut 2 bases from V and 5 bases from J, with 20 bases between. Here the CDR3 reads CASSPNSGAPPIDTQYF. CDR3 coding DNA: TGTGCCAGCTCACCAAATTCGGGGGCTCCCCCCATAGATACGCAGTATTTT.

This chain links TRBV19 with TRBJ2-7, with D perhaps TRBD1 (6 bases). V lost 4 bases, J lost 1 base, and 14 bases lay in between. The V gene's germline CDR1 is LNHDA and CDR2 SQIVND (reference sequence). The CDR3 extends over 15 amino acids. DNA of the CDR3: TGTGCCAGTAGTAAAGGGACACCCGGATCCTACGAGCAGTACTTC. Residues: CASSKGTPGSYEQYF. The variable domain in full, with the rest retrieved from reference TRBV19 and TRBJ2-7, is DGGITQSPKYLFRKEGQNVTLSCEQNLNHDAMYWYRQDPGQGLRLIYYSQIVNDFQKGDIAEGYSVSREKKESFPLTVTSAQKNPTAFYLCASSKGTPGSYEQYFGPGTRLTVT.

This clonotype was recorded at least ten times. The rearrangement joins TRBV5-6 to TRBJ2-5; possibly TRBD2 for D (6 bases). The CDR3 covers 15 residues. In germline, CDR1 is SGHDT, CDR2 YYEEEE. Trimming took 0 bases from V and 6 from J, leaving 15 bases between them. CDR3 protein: CASSLDGGLRKTQYF. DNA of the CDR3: TGTGCCAGCAGCTTGGACGGGGGTTTAAGGAAGACCCAGTACTTC.

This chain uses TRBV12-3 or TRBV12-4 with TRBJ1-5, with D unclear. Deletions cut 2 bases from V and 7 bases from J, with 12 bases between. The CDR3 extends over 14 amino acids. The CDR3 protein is CASSLRGTRQPQHF. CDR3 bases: TGTGCCAGCAGTTTAAGAGGAACGAGGCAGCCCCAGCATTTT.

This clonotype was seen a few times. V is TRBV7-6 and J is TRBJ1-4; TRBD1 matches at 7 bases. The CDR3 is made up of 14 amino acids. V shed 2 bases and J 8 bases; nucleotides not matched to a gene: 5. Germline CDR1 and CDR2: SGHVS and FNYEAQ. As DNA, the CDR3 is TGTGCCAGCAGCTTACCAGGGGGGGGAGAAAAACTGTTTTTT. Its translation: CASSLPGGGEKLFF.

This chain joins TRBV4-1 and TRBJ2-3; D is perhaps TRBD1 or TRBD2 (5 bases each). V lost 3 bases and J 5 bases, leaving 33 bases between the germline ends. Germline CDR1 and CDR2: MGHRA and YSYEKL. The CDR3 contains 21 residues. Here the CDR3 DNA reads TGCGCCAGCAGCCAGGCGAAGGGCCTCGCCCAGGTGGACGCGAGGGGAGATACGCAGTATTTT. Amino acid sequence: CASSQAKGLAQVDARGDTQYF.

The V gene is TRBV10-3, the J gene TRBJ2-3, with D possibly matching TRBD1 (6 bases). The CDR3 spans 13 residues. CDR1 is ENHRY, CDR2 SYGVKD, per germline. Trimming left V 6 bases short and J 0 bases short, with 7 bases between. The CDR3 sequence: CAISRGSTDTQYF. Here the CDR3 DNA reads TGTGCCATCAGCAGGGGAAGCACAGATACGCAGTATTTT.

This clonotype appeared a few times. CDR3 sequence (DNA): TGCAGTGCTCCCCCCTTAGGACAGGGAGGGCTCGAGCAGTACTTC. Encoded protein: CSAPPLGQGGLEQYF. The chain employs TRBV20-1 and TRBJ2-7; a weak D match, TRBD1 (8 bases). This CDR3 has 15 amino acids. V shed 5 bases and J shed 6 bases, with 23 bases lying between them. Germline V gene data show CDR1 as DFQATT and CDR2 as SNEGSKA (reference sequence).